The next 12 T cell receptor beta chains were all read from a single sample in a study of CD8 T cells in Susac syndrome. About 0.45 to 1 ug RNA was reverse transcribed with random hexamers. TCRdb fed the immunoSEQ multiplex PCR reads into MiXCR, producing one record per CDR3 protein. The data hold 85,000 to 90,000 distinct CDR3 sequences, with roughly 91% observed a single time. The sequenced sample was CD8+ T cells from PBMCs. The receptors originated from a human donor in good health.

The rearrangement uses TRBV7-9 and TRBJ2-3, with TRBD2 matching over 9 bases. Germline assignment: CDR1 SEHNR and CDR2 FQNEAQ (reference sequence). V trimming: 6 bases; J trimming: 4 bases; junction bases outside the gene matches: 8. This CDR3 has 15 residues. The CDR3 DNA follows: TGTGCCAGCAGTATAGCGGGGGCCTACCCAGATACGCAGTATTTT. Protein sequence: CASSIAGAYPDTQYF.

The CDR3 loop reads CASSPNRMPGLYGYTF. CDR3 bases: TGTGCCAGCAGCCCGAATCGGATGCCCGGACTCTATGGCTACACCTTC. The chain links TRBV9 to TRBJ1-2; the D is unclear. Germline V gene sequence: CDR1 SGDLS, CDR2 YYNGEE. This CDR3 contains 16 residues. Trimming stripped 4 bases from V and 4 bases from J, with 20 bases between.

The chain employs TRBV27 and TRBJ2-2, with D uncertain. The CDR3 totals 14 residues. With 3 bases removed from V and 2 bases from J, the gap between germline ends came to 7 bases. Germline CDR1 reads MNHEY; CDR2 reads SMNVEV (reference sequence). CDR3 nucleotide sequence: TGTGCCAGCAGTTTTAGACCTAACACCGGGGAGCTGTTTTTT. It translates to CASSFRPNTGELFF.

The gene calls are TRBV12-3 or TRBV12-4 and TRBJ2-7; D tentatively reads TRBD1 or TRBD2 (5 bases each). CDR3 length: 14 residues. Trimming removed 0 bases at V and 5 bases at J, with 11 bases between. The CDR3 sequence is CASSLAGVLDEQYF. CDR3 DNA sequence: TGTGCCAGCAGTTTAGCGGGGGTGCTGGACGAGCAGTACTTC.

The chain has TRBV9 and TRBJ2-6; D ambiguous. The V and J ends lost 6 bases and 0 bases respectively, with 10 bases between them. The CDR3 has 15 residues. Germline loops: CDR1 SGDLS, CDR2 YYNGEE. The CDR3 DNA reads TGTGCCAGCACCGGAACGACCTCTGGGGCCAACGTCCTGACTTTC. This codes for CASTGTTSGANVLTF.

V is TRBV12-3 or TRBV12-4 and J is TRBJ2-1; D is unresolved. This CDR3 is built from 12 residues. Trimming left V 5 bases short and J 11 bases short, with 13 bases between. The CDR3, as DNA: TGTGCCAGCAGTCAGCCGAGGAGACAGCAGTTCTTC. Translated, it gives CASSQPRRQQFF.

The V call is TRBV7-6, the J call TRBJ1-1; D gene ambiguous. The V gene lost 2 bases and the J gene lost 0 bases, with 7 bases spanning the gap. The CDR3 runs to 14 residues. In germline, CDR1 is SGHVS, CDR2 FNYEAQ. The CDR3 nucleotides read TGTGCCAGCAGCTTATTCAGTATGAACACTGAAGCTTTCTTT. This codes for CASSLFSMNTEAFF.

The rearrangement links TRBV6-1 to TRBJ1-4; D might be TRBD1 (6 bases). The CDR3 runs 14 residues. Germline assignment: CDR1 MNHNS and CDR2 SASEGT. V gave up 3 bases and J gave up 8 bases, with 13 bases separating them. CDR3 sequence (DNA): TGTGCCAGCAGTGATCAGGGGTTGTGGGAAAAACTGTTTTTT. This translates into CASSDQGLWEKLFF.

The count of this clonotype is one. The chain uses TRBV21-1 and TRBJ1-5; the D segment call TRBD1 is taken from the table without a DNA check. TRBV21-1 is a listed pseudogene. CDR3 length: 16 residues. The CDR3 sequence: CASSKAYQGRDQPQHF. The CDR3 DNA reads as TGTGCCAGCAGCAAAGCATACCAGGGGCGCGATCAGCCCCAGCATTTT.

This clonotype was counted once. This chain joins TRBV11-2 and TRBJ1-1, with unresolved D. In germline, CDR1 is SGHAT, CDR2 FQNNGV. This CDR3 has 12 residues. The V end lost 5 bases, the J end lost 11 bases, and 15 bases lay between the germline ends. The CDR3, as DNA: TGTGCCAGCAGCCTTGGCCGGGTCGGCGCTTTCTTT. It is translated as CASSLGRVGAFF.

This chain links TRBV14 with TRBJ2-5; TRBD1 aligns across 9 bases. The length of the CDR3 is 11 residues. V gave up 4 bases and J gave up 14 bases; unmatched junction bases: 5. The germline V gene encodes CDR1 SGHDN and CDR2 FVKESK. This CDR3 reads CASSPDRGLYF. The DNA for the CDR3 is TGTGCCAGCAGCCCGGACAGGGGCCTCTACTTC. Filled out from reference TRBV14 and TRBJ2-5, the complete variable domain reads EAGVTQFPSHSVIEKGQTVTLRCDPISGHDNLYWYRRVMGKEIKFLLHFVKESKQDESGMPNNRFLAERTGGTYSTLKVQPAELEDSGVYFCASSPDRGLYFGPGTRLLVL.

The CDR3 coding sequence is TGTGCCAGCACCTTAGGACTCGCCTACGAGCAGTACTTC. As protein: CASTLGLAYEQYF. The gene calls are TRBV5-6 and TRBJ2-7, with a tentative D call TRBD2 (5 bases). Deletions cut 6 bases from V and 2 bases from J, with 12 bases between. Germline V lookup: CDR1 SGHDT, CDR2 YYEEEE. The CDR3 loop spans 13 amino acids.